This is a list of T cell receptor beta chains from one sample in a study of blood T cell repertoires in COVID-19. TCRdb's copy holds only in-frame clones and misses some; the assay was immunoSEQ multiplex PCR. The sample has about 230,000 clones, about nine tenths seen once. Sequencing was carried out using peripheral blood. These receptor sequences come from a man in his fifties or sixties with COVID-19, enrolled during active disease. The CDR3 runs from the conserved cysteine through the conserved F or W. D genes are given only for firm matches. Clone sizes are given selectively: once, few, many, or a class where the clone is expanded.

clone_size	d_call	v_call	cdr3_length	j_call	cdr3_aa	cdr3_nt
.	.	TRBV5-1	13	TRBJ2-7	CASSFQGSYEQYF	TGCGCCAGCAGCTTTCAGGGGTCGTACGAGCAGTACTTC
.	.	TRBV2	14	TRBJ1-4	CASTVNRVGEKLFF	TGTGCCAGCACGGTGAACAGGGTTGGAGAAAAACTGTTTTTT
.	TRBD1	TRBV6-5	13	TRBJ1-2	CASSPDRARGYTF	TGTGCCAGCAGTCCCGACAGGGCTCGTGGCTACACCTTC
.	.	TRBV21-1	14	TRBJ2-7	CASSKAHYSYEQYF	TGTGCCAGCAGCAAAGCCCACTACTCCTACGAGCAGTACTTC
.	TRBD2	TRBV30	15	TRBJ2-2	CARRTSGSSNGELFF	TGTGCCCGGAGGACTAGCGGGAGTAGTAACGGGGAGCTGTTTTTT
.	TRBD1	TRBV28	16	TRBJ1-5	CASSAPGQGQNQPQHF	TGTGCCAGCAGTGCCCCGGGACAGGGGCAAAATCAGCCCCAGCATTTT
.	TRBD2	TRBV5-6	17	TRBJ2-3	CASSSLPRTSWADTQYF	TGTGCCAGCAGCTCCCTCCCCCGGACTAGTTGGGCAGATACGCAGTATTTT
.	TRBD1	TRBV19	15	TRBJ1-3	CASSRGDSSGNTIYF	TGTGCCAGTAGTAGGGGGGACAGCTCTGGAAACACCATATATTTT
.	.	TRBV24-1	15	TRBJ1-2	CATSDSPGTRNGYTF	TGTGCCACCAGTGATTCTCCCGGGACAAGGAATGGCTACACCTTC
.	.	TRBV5-4	13	TRBJ2-3	CASSPRQKNTQYF	TGTGCCAGCAGCCCGAGACAGAAAAATACGCAGTATTTT
.	TRBD1	TRBV19	12	TRBJ1-2	CAIRDRGFGYTF	TGTGCCATCCGGGACAGGGGATTTGGCTACACCTTC
.	.	TRBV10-3	11	TRBJ2-7	CASKTSYEQYF	TGTGCCTCAAAGACAAGCTACGAGCAGTACTTC
.	TRBD1	TRBV6-5	15	TRBJ1-4	CASSYGTGASEKLFF	TGTGCCAGCAGTTACGGGACAGGGGCTAGTGAAAAACTGTTTTTT
.	TRBD1	TRBV30	15	TRBJ1-5	CACSTGEHSNQPQHF	TGTGCCTGTAGTACAGGGGAGCATAGCAATCAGCCCCAGCATTTT
.	TRBD1	TRBV2	13	TRBJ1-5	CASRSTGDQPQHF	TGTGCCAGCAGATCGACAGGGGACCAGCCCCAGCATTTT
.	.	TRBV6-5	13	TRBJ1-1	CASSIEPRGEAFF	TGTGCCAGCAGCATAGAACCAAGGGGTGAAGCTTTCTTT
.	TRBD1	TRBV5-1	16	TRBJ2-3	CASSLTGQGSTDTQYF	TGCGCCAGCAGCTTAACCGGACAGGGGAGCACAGATACGCAGTATTTT
few	.	TRBV5-1	15	TRBJ1-3	CASSLARQSGNTIYF	TGCGCCAGCAGCTTGGCAAGACAATCTGGAAACACCATATATTTT
many	TRBD1	TRBV20-1	15	TRBJ1-5	CSASPPDRGGQPQHF	TGCAGTGCCAGTCCCCCGGACAGGGGGGGACAGCCCCAGCATTTT
.	TRBD2	TRBV6-5	13	TRBJ2-5	CASSIQRGETQYF	TGTGCCAGCAGTATCCAGCGGGGAGAGACCCAGTACTTC
.	TRBD2	TRBV27	15	TRBJ2-1	CASSLWASGDNEQFF	TGTGCCAGCAGTTTATGGGCTAGCGGGGACAATGAGCAGTTCTTC
.	.	TRBV9	13	TRBJ2-2	CASSPAPVGELFF	TGTGCCAGCAGCCCAGCGCCAGTGGGGGAGCTGTTTTTT
.	.	TRBV7-2	14	TRBJ2-7	CASSAAGQPYEQYF	TGTGCCAGCAGCGCCGCGGGACAGCCCTACGAGCAGTACTTC
.	.	TRBV4-1	16	TRBJ2-7	CASSQALLVDTYEQYF	TGCGCCAGCAGCCAAGCTTTACTAGTCGACACCTACGAGCAGTACTTC
.	TRBD1	TRBV5-6	17	TRBJ1-6	CASSLVDRGRRNSPLHF	TGTGCCAGCAGCTTGGTAGACAGGGGGCGACGGAATTCACCCCTCCACTTT
.	TRBD2	TRBV6-5	14	TRBJ2-7	CASGGTSGSYEQYF	TGTGCCAGCGGCGGGACTAGCGGGAGCTACGAGCAGTACTTC
.	.	TRBV27	16	TRBJ2-7	CASSSTPGTNSYEQYF	TGTGCCAGCAGTTCCACACCCGGGACAAACTCCTACGAGCAGTACTTC
.	.	TRBV19	14	TRBJ1-5	CASSILVSNQPQHF	TGTGCCAGTAGTATCCTAGTCAGCAATCAGCCCCAGCATTTT
.	.	TRBV7-7	15	TRBJ2-5	CASSANRAAPETQYF	TGTGCTAGCAGCGCCAACAGGGCGGCCCCGGAGACCCAGTACTTC
.	TRBD1	TRBV29-1	16	TRBJ2-2	CSGKQGARRMTGELFF	TGCAGCGGGAAACAGGGGGCTCGTAGGATGACCGGGGAGCTGTTTTTT
.	.	TRBV3-1/TRBV3-2	13	TRBJ2-7	CASSRRETYEQYF	TGTGCCAGCAGCCGGAGGGAAACCTACGAGCAGTACTTC
.	TRBD1	TRBV6-6	14	TRBJ1-2	CASSAPGQGISYTF	TGTGCCAGCAGTGCTCCGGGACAGGGCATAAGCTACACCTTC
.	.	TRBV6-1	17	TRBJ1-6	CASSEHRVGLVGSPLHF	TGTGCCAGCAGTGAACACAGGGTTGGTTTGGTAGGTTCACCCCTCCACTTT
.	.	TRBV27	11	TRBJ2-2	CASSRTGELFF	TGTGCCAGCAGTCGCACCGGGGAGCTGTTTTTT
.	TRBD1	TRBV12-3/TRBV12-4	13	TRBJ1-1	CASSPSGGAEAFF	TGTGCCAGCTCCCCTTCAGGGGGCGCTGAAGCTTTCTTT
.	TRBD1	TRBV27	16	TRBJ1-6	CASSTHLTGLSSPLHF	TGTGCCAGCAGTACGCACCTGACAGGGTTGAGTTCACCCCTCCACTTT
.	.	TRBV5-4	14	TRBJ1-4	CASSVGATNEKLFF	TGTGCCAGCAGCGTAGGAGCAACTAATGAAAAACTGTTTTTT
.	TRBD2	TRBV27	14	TRBJ2-1	CASTSGSPGNEQFF	TGTGCCAGCACTAGCGGGAGTCCGGGCAATGAGCAGTTCTTC
.	.	TRBV5-5	13	TRBJ1-6	CADAETEGSPLHF	TGTGCCGACGCAGAAACGGAGGGTTCACCCCTCCACTTT
once	.	TRBV6-1	11	TRBJ1-2	CASSDGTVSTF	TGTGCCAGCAGTGACGGGACTGTCAGCACCTTC
.	TRBD2	TRBV18	14	TRBJ2-7	CASSPGTSGYEQYF	TGTGCCAGCTCACCAGGGACTAGCGGTTACGAGCAGTACTTC
.	TRBD1	TRBV5-5	15	TRBJ1-6	CASSLDRGPNSPLHF	TGTGCCAGCAGCTTGGACAGGGGTCCGAATTCACCCCTCCACTTT
.	TRBD1	TRBV2	13	TRBJ2-7	CASRRTGSNEQYF	TGTGCCAGCAGAAGGACAGGGTCCAACGAGCAGTACTTC
.	.	TRBV20-1	14	TRBJ1-5	CSASPQGGNQPQHF	TGCAGTGCTAGTCCCCAGGGAGGGAATCAGCCCCAGCATTTT
.	TRBD1	TRBV7-9	15	TRBJ2-1	CASSPPGTAYNEQFF	TGTGCCAGCAGCCCTCCGGGGACAGCCTACAATGAGCAGTTCTTC
.	.	TRBV19	15	TRBJ2-5	CASRYSKTIQETQYF	TGTGCCAGTCGGTACAGCAAGACGATTCAAGAGACCCAGTACTTC